This TCR beta chain was obtained from a study of early T cells in non-severe SARS-CoV-2 infection. This clonotype was picked up a small number of times. Its antigen remains unknown. The V gene's germline CDR1 is SGHAT and CDR2 FQDESV (reference sequence). The CDR3 extends over 13 amino acids. Trimming took 4 bases from V and 4 from J, leaving 9 bases between them. Findings and caveats of the study: VDJdb matching, biased toward anti-spike CD8 responses, missed private and CD4 specificities.

cDNA molecules, individually, were tagged with unique molecular identifiers. In TCRdb, the 5' RACE reads were re-called with MiXCR into one record per CDR3 protein. Found here are about 76,000 distinct CDR3 sequences, 15% of them singletons; the top ten hold about 12%. This TCR was sampled from an adult who was a healthcare worker with PCR-confirmed SARS-CoV-2 infection or an uninfected control (not recorded which). The chain links TRBV11-1 to TRBJ2-3; a weak D match, TRBD1 (5 bases). The specimen was whole blood. The CDR3 bases are TGTGCCAGCAGCTATCGACAGTCAGATACGCAGTATTTT. Amino acids: CASSYRQSDTQYF.